Each of the 17 T cell receptor beta chains below was sequenced from the same sample in a study of shared clonotypes between healthy human individuals. Clones were sequenced by immunoSEQ multiplex PCR, and TCRdb holds only the in-frame ones, with some missing. The sample yields under 600,000 clones, about 75% seen once. The sequenced sample consisted of PBMCs. Source of these receptors: a middle-aged woman in good health. Some clones in this sample may be carry-over from other donors' samples.

The genes are TRBV19 and TRBJ1-2; 9 bases map to TRBD1. The germline gives CDR1 LNHDA, CDR2 SQIVND (reference sequence). The CDR3 is 15 amino acids. V shed 3 bases and J 4 bases; nucleotides not matched to a gene: 6. The CDR3 sequence: CASSIDRGTGYGYTF. CDR3 bases: TGTGCCAGTAGTATCGACAGGGGGACTGGCTATGGCTACACCTTC.

The chain recombines TRBV19 with TRBJ1-1; D gene unclear. CDR3 length equals 15 residues. The germline CDR1 and CDR2 sequences are LNHDA and SQIVND (reference sequence). Trimming took off 4 bases at V and 0 bases at J, with 12 bases between the two ends. In DNA form, the CDR3 reads TGTGCCAGTAGTACCTACCGGACGGTGAACACTGAAGCTTTCTTT. It specifies CASSTYRTVNTEAFF.

A few counts support this clone. The rearrangement links TRBV6-4 to TRBJ2-1; D is unresolved. There are 12 residues in the CDR3. Germline loops: CDR1 MRHNA, CDR2 SNTAGT. Trimming cost V 5 bases and J 9 bases, with 11 bases left between them. DNA of the CDR3: TGTGCCAGCAGTATCGGTCTGGGTGAGCAGTTCTTC. Residues: CASSIGLGEQFF.

The rearrangement links TRBV19 to TRBJ1-5; unclear D gene. Trimming took 1 base from V and 1 from J, leaving 11 bases between them. The CDR3 runs to 16 residues. Germline CDR1 reads LNHDA; CDR2 reads SQIVND (reference sequence). The CDR3 here is CASSIAATLSNQPQHF. CDR3 coding DNA: TGTGCCAGTAGTATAGCGGCGACACTCAGCAATCAGCCCCAGCATTTT.

V usage is TRBV12-2 and J usage is TRBJ2-1; the table's D call of TRBD2 was not tested on the DNA. TRBV12-2 is listed as a pseudogene. CDR3 size: 15 residues. The CDR3 reads CASRHRLAGDNEQFF. The CDR3 region has the DNA TGTGCAAGTCGCCATCGACTAGCGGGAGACAATGAGCAGTTCTTC.

The chain combines TRBV28 with TRBJ2-3, with TRBD2 matching 8 bases. CDR1 is MDHEN, CDR2 SYDVKM, per germline. V gave up 5 bases and J gave up 1 base; unmatched junction bases: 5. This CDR3 region has 15 residues. CDR3 protein: CASSPLAVGTDTQYF. CDR3 sequence (DNA): TGTGCCAGCAGTCCACTAGCGGTCGGCACAGATACGCAGTATTTT.

The V and J genes are TRBV7-7 and TRBJ2-2; 7 bases agree with TRBD1. The length of the CDR3 is 14 residues. Trimming removed 5 bases from V and 3 bases from J; junction bases left unmatched: 3. CDR1 and CDR2 from the germline V gene are SSHAT and FNYEAQ (reference sequence). The DNA of the CDR3 is TGTGCCAGCAGCCTACAGGGGTACACCGGGGAGCTGTTTTTT. The encoded protein is CASSLQGYTGELFF.

V gene TRBV27 combines with J gene TRBJ2-7; perhaps TRBD2 as D (7 bases). This CDR3 contains 15 residues. CDR1 is MNHEY, CDR2 SMNVEV, per germline (reference sequence). Trimming took 4 bases from V and 2 from J, leaving 15 bases between them. The CDR3 DNA sequence: TGTGCCAGCAGTTCCCCCCGGGGGGCGACCTACGAGCAGTACTTC. This encodes CASSSPRGATYEQYF.

In this sample, this clone turned up once. V gene TRBV7-8 combines with J gene TRBJ2-5, with TRBD1 matching 8 bases. The CDR3 spans 17 residues. Germline V gives CDR1 SGHVS, CDR2 FQNEAQ. After removal of 5 bases from V and 5 bases from J, the junction contained 16 bases not matched to a gene. The CDR3 sequence: CASSLGAQGAIWETQYF. The CDR3 coding sequence is TGTGCCAGCAGCCTCGGGGCTCAGGGGGCTATCTGGGAGACCCAGTACTTC. The full variable domain, its missing parts supplied by reference TRBV7-8 and TRBJ2-5, is GAGVSQSPRYKVAKRGQDVALRCDPISGHVSLFWYQQALGQGPEFLTYFQNEAQLDKSGLPSDRFFAERPEGSVSTLKIQRTQQEDSAVYLCASSLGAQGAIWETQYFGPGTRLLVL.

The rearrangement links TRBV19 to TRBJ2-3; perhaps D is TRBD1 or TRBD2 (5 bases each). V lost 6 bases and J lost 8, with 18 bases in between. Germline CDR1 and CDR2: LNHDA and SQIVND (reference sequence). The CDR3 is made up of 14 amino acids. This chain's CDR3 is CASRTGGSVGTQYF. The CDR3 DNA follows: TGTGCCAGTAGAACAGGAGGAAGTGTTGGTACGCAGTATTTT.

This chain joins TRBV27 and TRBJ2-1, with 11 bases that match TRBD2. This CDR3 is built from 12 residues. Germline CDR1 reads MNHEY; CDR2 reads SMNVEV (reference sequence). V lost 5 bases, J lost 16 bases, and 7 bases stayed unmatched. This CDR3 reads CASSLILAGVFF. The CDR3 DNA follows: TGTGCCAGCAGTCTTATACTAGCGGGGGTATTCTTC.

The rearrangement uses TRBV11-3 and TRBJ2-3, with D perhaps TRBD2 (5 bases). The CDR3 totals 13 residues. The V gene's germline CDR1 is SGHNT and CDR2 YENEEA. The V end was cut by 5 bases, the J end by 0 bases, with 6 bases between. The CDR3 nucleotides read TGTGCCAGCAGCCGAGGGAGCACAGATACGCAGTATTTT. Its translation: CASSRGSTDTQYF.

Comment on this clone: Other DNA sequences in the sample encode the same CDR3. The chain uses TRBV7-3 and TRBJ2-2; 14 bases align to TRBD2. V lost 8 bases and J lost 5; bases outside the gene matches: 1. The CDR3 loop spans 14 amino acids. CDR1 SGHTA and CDR2 FQGTGA come from the germline V gene. CDR3 protein: CASGLAGGTGELFF. CDR3 bases: TGTGCCAGCGGACTAGCGGGAGGTACCGGGGAGCTGTTTTTT.

The rearrangement links TRBV29-1 to TRBJ2-6; D gene ambiguous. There are 14 residues in the CDR3. Germline CDR1 reads SQVTM; CDR2 reads ANQGSEA. Trimming shortened V by 4 bases and J by 2 bases, and 9 bases separated the two germline ends. CDR3 coding DNA: TGCAGCGTTGGAGCTGGGGCTGGGGCCAACGTCCTGACTTTC. This codes for CSVGAGAGANVLTF.

This clone was detected only once. V usage is TRBV30 and J usage is TRBJ2-1, with 13 bases that match TRBD2. V was clipped by 0 bases and J by 12 bases; unmatched bases: 8. The CDR3 spans 15 residues. Germline V CDR1 and CDR2: GTSNPN, SVGIG (reference sequence). CDR3 loop: CAWSVRGLAGVGQFF. DNA of the CDR3: TGTGCCTGGAGTGTACGAGGACTAGCGGGAGTGGGGCAGTTCTTC.

The J gene is TRBJ2-7, the V gene TRBV30; D ambiguous. V lost 0 bases to trimming and J lost 3 bases, with 6 bases between them. This CDR3 comprises 12 residues. CDR1 and CDR2 from the germline V gene are GTSNPN and SVGIG (reference sequence). CDR3 loop: CAWSVLGYEQYF. The CDR3 DNA is TGTGCCTGGAGTGTACTTGGCTACGAGCAGTACTTC.

This clone was counted once. The rearrangement joins TRBV7-9 to TRBJ2-7, with D uncertain. V lost 5 bases to trimming and J lost 4 bases, with 12 bases between them. Germline V gives CDR1 SEHNR, CDR2 FQNEAQ (reference sequence). This CDR3 spans 13 amino acids. For the CDR3, the DNA is TGTGCCAGCAGCCAACTGACTCGTTACGAGCAGTACTTC. Its translation is CASSQLTRYEQYF.